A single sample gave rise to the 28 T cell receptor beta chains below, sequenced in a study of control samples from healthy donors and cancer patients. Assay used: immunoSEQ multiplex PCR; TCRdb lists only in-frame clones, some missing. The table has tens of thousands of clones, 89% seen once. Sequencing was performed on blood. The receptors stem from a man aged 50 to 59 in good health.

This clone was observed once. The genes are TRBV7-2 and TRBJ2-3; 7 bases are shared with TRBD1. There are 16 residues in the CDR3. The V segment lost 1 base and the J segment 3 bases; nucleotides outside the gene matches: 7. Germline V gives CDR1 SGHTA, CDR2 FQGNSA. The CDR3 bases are TGTGCCAGCAGCTTAGGGGCGACAGGGACAACAGATACGCAGTATTTT. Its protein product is CASSLGATGTTDTQYF.

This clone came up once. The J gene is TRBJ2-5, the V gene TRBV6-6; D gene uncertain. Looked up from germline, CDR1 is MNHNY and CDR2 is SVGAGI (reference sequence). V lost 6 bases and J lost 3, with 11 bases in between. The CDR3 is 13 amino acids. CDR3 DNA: TGTGCCAGCAGCCAGGACGAAAAAGAGACCCAGTACTTC. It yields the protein CASSQDEKETQYF.

CDR3 bases: TGTGCCAGCAGCACTCCGTGGGACACACAAGAGACCCAGTACTTC. It codes for CASSTPWDTQETQYF. This chain uses TRBV7-9 with TRBJ2-5; possibly TRBD1 for D (6 bases). The V end was cut by 5 bases, the J end by 2 bases, with 15 bases between. CDR1 SEHNR and CDR2 FQNEAQ come from the germline V gene (reference sequence). This CDR3 region has 15 residues.

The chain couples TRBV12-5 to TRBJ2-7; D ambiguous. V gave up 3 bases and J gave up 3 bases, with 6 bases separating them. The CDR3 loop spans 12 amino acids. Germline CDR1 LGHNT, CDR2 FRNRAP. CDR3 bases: TGTGCTAGTGGTTTTGGTATCTACGAGCAGTACTTC. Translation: CASGFGIYEQYF. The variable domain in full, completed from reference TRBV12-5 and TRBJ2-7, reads DARVTQTPRHKVTEMGQEVTMRCQPILGHNTVFWYRQTMMQGLELLAYFRNRAPLDDSGMPKDRFSAEMPDATLATLKIQPSEPRDSAVYFCASGFGIYEQYFGPGTRLTVT.

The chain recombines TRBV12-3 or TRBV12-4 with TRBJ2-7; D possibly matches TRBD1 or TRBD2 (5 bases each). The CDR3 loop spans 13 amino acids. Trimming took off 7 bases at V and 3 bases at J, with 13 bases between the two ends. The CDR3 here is CASIPRDGYEQYF. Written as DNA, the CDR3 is TGTGCCAGCATCCCCCGGGACGGCTACGAGCAGTACTTC.

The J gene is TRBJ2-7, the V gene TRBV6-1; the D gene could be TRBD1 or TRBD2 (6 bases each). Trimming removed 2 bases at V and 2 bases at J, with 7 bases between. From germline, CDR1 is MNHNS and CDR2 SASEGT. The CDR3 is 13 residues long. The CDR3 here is CASSERGAYEQYF. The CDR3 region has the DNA TGTGCCAGCAGTGAAAGGGGGGCCTACGAGCAGTACTTC.

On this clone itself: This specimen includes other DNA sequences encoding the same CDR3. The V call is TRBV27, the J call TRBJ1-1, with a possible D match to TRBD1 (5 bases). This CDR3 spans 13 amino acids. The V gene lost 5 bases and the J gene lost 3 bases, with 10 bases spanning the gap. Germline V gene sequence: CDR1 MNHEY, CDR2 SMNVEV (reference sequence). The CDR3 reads CASSEMGDTEAFF. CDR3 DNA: TGTGCCAGCAGTGAAATGGGGGACACTGAAGCTTTCTTT.

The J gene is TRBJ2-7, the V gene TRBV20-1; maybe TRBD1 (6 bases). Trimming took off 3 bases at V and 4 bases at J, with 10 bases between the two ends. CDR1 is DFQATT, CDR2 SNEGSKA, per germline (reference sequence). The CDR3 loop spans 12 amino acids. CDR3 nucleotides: TGCAGTGCTAGTAGCAGGGGATACGAGCAGTACTTC. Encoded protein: CSASSRGYEQYF.

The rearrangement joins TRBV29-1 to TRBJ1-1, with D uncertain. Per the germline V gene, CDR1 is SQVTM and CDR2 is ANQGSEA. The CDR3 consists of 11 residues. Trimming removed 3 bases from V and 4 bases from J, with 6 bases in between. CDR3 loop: CSVDWGTEAFF. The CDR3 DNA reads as TGCAGCGTTGATTGGGGCACTGAAGCTTTCTTT.

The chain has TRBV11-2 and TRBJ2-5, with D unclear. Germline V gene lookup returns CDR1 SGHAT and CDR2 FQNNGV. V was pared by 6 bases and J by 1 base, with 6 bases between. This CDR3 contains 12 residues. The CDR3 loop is CASSIAQETQYF. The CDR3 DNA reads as TGTGCCAGCAGTATTGCCCAAGAGACCCAGTACTTC.

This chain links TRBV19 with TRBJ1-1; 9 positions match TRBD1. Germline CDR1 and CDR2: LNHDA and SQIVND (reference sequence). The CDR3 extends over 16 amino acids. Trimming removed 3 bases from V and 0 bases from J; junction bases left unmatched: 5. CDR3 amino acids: CASSMDRGTMNTEAFF. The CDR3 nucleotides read TGTGCCAGTAGTATGGACAGGGGAACTATGAACACTGAAGCTTTCTTT.

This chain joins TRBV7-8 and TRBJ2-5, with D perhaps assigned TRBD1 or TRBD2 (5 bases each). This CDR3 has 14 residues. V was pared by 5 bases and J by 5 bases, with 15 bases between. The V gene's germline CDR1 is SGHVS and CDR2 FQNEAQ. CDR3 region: CASSPAIWGETQYF. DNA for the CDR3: TGTGCCAGCAGCCCGGCCATTTGGGGGGAGACCCAGTACTTC.

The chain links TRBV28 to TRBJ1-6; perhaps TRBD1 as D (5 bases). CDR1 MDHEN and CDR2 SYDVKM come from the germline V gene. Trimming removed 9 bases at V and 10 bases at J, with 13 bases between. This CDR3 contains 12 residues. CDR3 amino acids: CASMTEGSPLHF. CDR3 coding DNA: TGTGCCAGTATGACGGAGGGGTCACCCCTCCACTTT.

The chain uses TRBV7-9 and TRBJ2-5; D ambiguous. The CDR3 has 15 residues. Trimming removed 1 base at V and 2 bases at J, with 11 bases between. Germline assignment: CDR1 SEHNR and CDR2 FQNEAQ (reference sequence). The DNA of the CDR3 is TGTGCCAGCAGCTTAGTCTACGACCCGCAAGAGACCCAGTACTTC. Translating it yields CASSLVYDPQETQYF.

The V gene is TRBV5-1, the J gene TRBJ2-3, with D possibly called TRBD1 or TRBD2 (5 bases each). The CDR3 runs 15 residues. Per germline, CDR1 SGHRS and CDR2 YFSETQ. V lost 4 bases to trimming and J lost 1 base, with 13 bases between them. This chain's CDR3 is CASSLGVVGTDTQYF. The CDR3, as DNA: TGCGCCAGCAGCCTGGGGGTGGTGGGCACAGATACGCAGTATTTT. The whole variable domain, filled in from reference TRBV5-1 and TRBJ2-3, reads KAGVTQTPRYLIKTRGQQVTLSCSPISGHRSVSWYQQTPGQGLQFLFEYFSETQRNKGNFPGRFSGRQFSNSRSEMNVSTLELGDSALYLCASSLGVVGTDTQYFGPGTRLTVL.

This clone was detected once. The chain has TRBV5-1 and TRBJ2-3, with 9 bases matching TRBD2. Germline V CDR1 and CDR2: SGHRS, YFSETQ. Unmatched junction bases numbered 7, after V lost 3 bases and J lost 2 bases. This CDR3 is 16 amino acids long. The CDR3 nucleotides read TGCGCCAGCAGCTCAGGACTAGCGAGGGACACAGATACGCAGTATTTT. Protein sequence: CASSSGLARDTDTQYF.

CDR3 residues: CAISREGEQYF. CDR3 coding DNA: TGTGCCATCAGTCGGGAAGGCGAGCAGTACTTC. The chain joins TRBV10-3 to TRBJ2-7; TRBD2 might be the D (5 bases). There are 11 residues in the CDR3. The germline V gene has CDR1 ENHRY and CDR2 SYGVKD. V was clipped by 5 bases and J by 6 bases, with 8 bases between them.

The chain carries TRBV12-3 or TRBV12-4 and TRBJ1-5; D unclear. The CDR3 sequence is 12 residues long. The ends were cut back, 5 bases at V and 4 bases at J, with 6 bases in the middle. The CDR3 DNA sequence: TGTGCCAGCAGTACCCGGAATCAGCCCCAGCATTTT. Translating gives CASSTRNQPQHF.

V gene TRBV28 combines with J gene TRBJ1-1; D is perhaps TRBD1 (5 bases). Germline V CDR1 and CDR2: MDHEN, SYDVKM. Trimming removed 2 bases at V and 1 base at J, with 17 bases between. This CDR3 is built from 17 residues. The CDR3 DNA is TGTGCCAGCAGTTTAGGGCACCTGGGGGGAGCGAACACTGAAGCTTTCTTT. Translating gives CASSLGHLGGANTEAFF.

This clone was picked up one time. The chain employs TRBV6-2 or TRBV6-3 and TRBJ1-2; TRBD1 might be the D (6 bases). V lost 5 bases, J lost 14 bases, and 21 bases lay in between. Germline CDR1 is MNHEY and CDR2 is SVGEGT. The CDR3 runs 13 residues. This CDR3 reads CASSPIGQPIFTF. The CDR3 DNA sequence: TGTGCCAGCAGTCCCATAGGACAGCCCATTTTTACCTTC.

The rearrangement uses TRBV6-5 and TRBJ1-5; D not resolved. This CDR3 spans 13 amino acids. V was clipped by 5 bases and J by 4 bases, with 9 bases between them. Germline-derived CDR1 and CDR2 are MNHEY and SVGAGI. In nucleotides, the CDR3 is TGTGCCAGCAGTACTGGCCGTAATCAGCCCCAGCATTTT. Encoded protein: CASSTGRNQPQHF.

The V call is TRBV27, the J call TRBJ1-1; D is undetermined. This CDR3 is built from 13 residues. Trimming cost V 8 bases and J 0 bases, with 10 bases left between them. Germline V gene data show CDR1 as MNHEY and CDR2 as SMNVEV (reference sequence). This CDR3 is CASRIGLNTEAFF. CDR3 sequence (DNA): TGTGCCAGCCGAATAGGGCTGAACACTGAAGCTTTCTTT.

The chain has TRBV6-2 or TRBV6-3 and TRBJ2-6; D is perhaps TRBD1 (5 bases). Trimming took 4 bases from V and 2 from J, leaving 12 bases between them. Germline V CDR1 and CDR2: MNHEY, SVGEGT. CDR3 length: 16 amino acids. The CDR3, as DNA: TGTGCCAGCAGTTTGACTGGGGCGGCTGGGGCCAACGTCCTGACTTTC. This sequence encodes CASSLTGAAGANVLTF.

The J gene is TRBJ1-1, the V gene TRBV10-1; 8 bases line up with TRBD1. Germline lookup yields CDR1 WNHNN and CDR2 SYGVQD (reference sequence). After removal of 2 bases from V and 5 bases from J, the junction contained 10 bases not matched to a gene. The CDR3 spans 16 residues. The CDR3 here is CASSEEPGTGRTEAFF. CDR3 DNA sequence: TGCGCCAGCAGTGAGGAACCGGGGACAGGTAGGACTGAAGCTTTCTTT.

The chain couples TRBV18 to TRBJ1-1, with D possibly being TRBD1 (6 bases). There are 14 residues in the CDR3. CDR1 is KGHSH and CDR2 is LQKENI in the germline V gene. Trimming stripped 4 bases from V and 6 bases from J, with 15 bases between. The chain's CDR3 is CASSRTVEGAEAFF. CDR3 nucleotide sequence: TGTGCCAGCTCACGGACGGTGGAGGGGGCTGAAGCTTTCTTT.

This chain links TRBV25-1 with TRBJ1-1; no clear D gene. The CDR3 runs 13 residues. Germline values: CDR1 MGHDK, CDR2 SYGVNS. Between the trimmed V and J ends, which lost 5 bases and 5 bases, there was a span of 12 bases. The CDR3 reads CASSYGVGTEAFF. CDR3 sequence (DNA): TGTGCCAGCAGTTATGGGGTGGGGACTGAAGCTTTCTTT. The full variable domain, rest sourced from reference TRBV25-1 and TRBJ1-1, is EADIYQTPRYLVIGTGKKITLECSQTMGHDKMYWYQQDPGMELHLIHYSYGVNSTEKGDLSSESTVSRIRTEHFPLTLESARPSHTSQYLCASSYGVGTEAFFGQGTRLTVV.

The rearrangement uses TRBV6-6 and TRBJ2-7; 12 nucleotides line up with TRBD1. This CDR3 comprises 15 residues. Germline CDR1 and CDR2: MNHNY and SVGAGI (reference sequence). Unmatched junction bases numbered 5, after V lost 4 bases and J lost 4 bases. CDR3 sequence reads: CASSSRDRGLYEQYF. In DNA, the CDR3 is TGTGCCAGCAGTTCTCGGGACAGGGGGCTTTACGAGCAGTACTTC.

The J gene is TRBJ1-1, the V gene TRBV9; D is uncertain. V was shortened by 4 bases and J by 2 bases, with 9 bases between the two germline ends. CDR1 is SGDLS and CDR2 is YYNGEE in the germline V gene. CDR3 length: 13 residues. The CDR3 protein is CASSSSGNTEAFF. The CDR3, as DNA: TGTGCCAGCAGCAGCTCGGGTAACACTGAAGCTTTCTTT.